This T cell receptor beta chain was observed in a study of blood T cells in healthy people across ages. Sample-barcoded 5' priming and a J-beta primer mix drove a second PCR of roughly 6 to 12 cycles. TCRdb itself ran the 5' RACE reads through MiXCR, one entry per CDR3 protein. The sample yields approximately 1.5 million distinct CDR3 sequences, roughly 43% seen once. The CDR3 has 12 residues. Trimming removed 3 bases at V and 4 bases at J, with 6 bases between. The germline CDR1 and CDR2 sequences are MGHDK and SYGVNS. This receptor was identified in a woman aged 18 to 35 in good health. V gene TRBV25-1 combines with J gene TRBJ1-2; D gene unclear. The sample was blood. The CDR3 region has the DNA TGTGCCAGCAGTGATACAGCCTATGGCTACACCTTC. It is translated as CASSDTAYGYTF.